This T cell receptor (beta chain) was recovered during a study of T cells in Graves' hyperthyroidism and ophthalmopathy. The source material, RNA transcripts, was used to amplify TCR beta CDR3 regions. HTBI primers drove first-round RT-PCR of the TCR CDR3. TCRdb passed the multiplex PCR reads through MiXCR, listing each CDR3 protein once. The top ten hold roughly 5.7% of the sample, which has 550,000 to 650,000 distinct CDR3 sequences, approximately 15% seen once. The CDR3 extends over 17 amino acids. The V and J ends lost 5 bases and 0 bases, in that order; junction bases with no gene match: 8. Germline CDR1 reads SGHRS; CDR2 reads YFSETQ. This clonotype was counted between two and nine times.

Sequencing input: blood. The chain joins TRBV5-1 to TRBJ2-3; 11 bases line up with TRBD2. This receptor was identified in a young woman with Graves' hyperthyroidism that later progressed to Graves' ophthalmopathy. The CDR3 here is CASRKGGLAVSTDTQYF. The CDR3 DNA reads TGCGCCAGCAGAAAAGGGGGACTAGCGGTTAGCACAGATACGCAGTATTTT.